Following are 8 T cell receptor beta chains from one sample sequenced in a study of blood T cell repertoires in COVID-19. Clones were sequenced by immunoSEQ multiplex PCR, and TCRdb holds only the in-frame ones, with some missing. The sample yields almost 55,000 clones, about nine tenths seen once. Sequenced: peripheral blood. All receptors come from a woman aged 40 to 50 with active COVID-19.

The rearrangement uses TRBV18 and TRBJ1-5; no reliable D call. The germline V and J ends were trimmed by 3 bases and 0 bases, with 6 bases remaining between them. The CDR3 is 14 residues long. Germline values: CDR1 KGHSH, CDR2 LQKENI. CDR3 sequence reads: CASSPSRSNQPQHF. The CDR3 bases are TGTGCCAGCTCACCTTCCCGTAGCAATCAGCCCCAGCATTTT.

This chain uses TRBV19 with TRBJ2-2, with 7 bases matching TRBD1. The CDR3 extends over 17 amino acids. Germline CDR1 and CDR2: LNHDA and SQIVND (reference sequence). The ends lost 4 bases at V and 3 bases at J; junction bases unmatched: 11. The DNA of the CDR3 is TGTGCCAGTAGTACTACCCACAGGGGATGGGACACCGGGGAGCTGTTTTTT. The encoded protein is CASSTTHRGWDTGELFF. Variable domain in full (rest from reference TRBV19 and TRBJ2-2): DGGITQSPKYLFRKEGQNVTLSCEQNLNHDAMYWYRQDPGQGLRLIYYSQIVNDFQKGDIAEGYSVSREKKESFPLTVTSAQKNPTAFYLCASSTTHRGWDTGELFFGEGSRLTVL.

This chain connects TRBV9 to TRBJ2-5, with 7 bases lining up with TRBD1. This CDR3 has 17 amino acids. V dropped 0 bases and J dropped 2; count of bases not matched to a gene: 10. Germline CDR1 and CDR2: SGDLS and YYNGEE. CDR3 DNA sequence: TGTGCCAGCAGCGTAGCTACGAGGGGGCTGGGGCAAGAGACCCAGTACTTC. Translation gives CASSVATRGLGQETQYF.

V is TRBV27 and J is TRBJ1-6; TRBD1 agrees at 7 bases. Germline V gives CDR1 MNHEY, CDR2 SMNVEV (reference sequence). This CDR3 contains 16 residues. The J segment lost 10 bases and the V segment lost 3 bases, leaving 12 bases of the junction unmatched. CDR3 DNA sequence: TGTGCCAGCAGTTTTACTCACAGGGGAATTCGGTCACCCCTCCACTTT. Amino acids: CASSFTHRGIRSPLHF.

The rearrangement uses TRBV6-4 and TRBJ1-2; TRBD1 aligns across 8 bases. J gave up 0 bases and V 3 bases, and 3 bases lay outside the gene matches. Germline V lookup: CDR1 MRHNA, CDR2 SNTAGT. The CDR3 extends over 15 amino acids. This CDR3 is CASSDGQGANYGYTF. The DNA for the CDR3 is TGTGCCAGCAGTGATGGACAGGGCGCTAACTATGGCTACACCTTC.

V usage is TRBV9 and J usage is TRBJ2-5; 7 nucleotides align to TRBD2. The CDR3 spans 14 residues. The germline gives CDR1 SGDLS, CDR2 YYNGEE. Germline trimming cut 3 bases from V and 3 bases from J; bases unmatched to any gene: 5. The CDR3 is CASSAPLAEETQYF. The CDR3 DNA sequence: TGTGCCAGCAGCGCCCCCCTAGCGGAAGAGACCCAGTACTTC.

V gene TRBV10-3 combines with J gene TRBJ1-2; TRBD1 matches 7 bases. J was trimmed by 8 bases and V by 1 base; bases with no gene match: 4. The CDR3 extends over 13 amino acids. CDR1 ENHRY and CDR2 SYGVKD come from the germline V gene. CDR3 sequence: CAISELQGTGYTF. In nucleotides, the CDR3 is TGTGCCATCAGTGAGTTACAGGGGACCGGCTACACCTTC.

The chain recombines TRBV7-9 with TRBJ2-1; D possibly corresponds to TRBD2 (5 bases). Germline V gene data show CDR1 as SEHNR and CDR2 as FQNEAQ (reference sequence). V was cut by 2 bases and J by 4 bases, with 12 bases left in between. The CDR3 spans 15 residues. The CDR3 DNA is TGTGCCAGCAGCTTAACACTAGACCCATACAATGAGCAGTTCTTC. Amino acid sequence: CASSLTLDPYNEQFF.